Listed below are T cell receptor beta chains from one sample, sequenced in a study of T-cell memory formation after mild COVID-19. TCRdb re-called the 5' RACE reads through MiXCR, storing one row per CDR3 protein. The sample lists about 400,000 distinct CDR3 sequences; about an eighth were seen once. Sequencing input: PBMCs or a T cell subset sorted from them (not recorded which). The source is a man between 18 and 29 years old who had mild COVID-19 (a few samples of this study predate the infection). Cell type and time point are not known. CDR3s include the opening cysteine and the closing phenylalanine or tryptophan. A D gene is named only where the DNA matches it firmly. Some rows mark clone size as missing; the rest say once, few, many or name a class of expanded clone.

v_call,clone_size,d_call,j_call,cdr3_nt,cdr3_aa
TRBV27,NA,NA,TRBJ1-3,TGTGCCACTTCCCCGCAGGGTCGGTTCGGAAACACCATATATTTT,CATSPQGRFGNTIYF
TRBV11-2,NA,TRBD2,TRBJ2-3,TGTGCCAGCAGCCGCCGAGGGGTGAGCGGGGGGCCAGATACGCAGTATTTT,CASSRRGVSGGPDTQYF
TRBV4-2,many,TRBD1,TRBJ2-5,TGTGCCAGCAGCCTAGGCCAGGGGGAGAGGGTGACCCAGTACTTC,CASSLGQGERVTQYF
TRBV5-6,few,NA,TRBJ1-2,TGTGCCAGCAGCTTCGGACGGCCTAACTATGGCTACACCTTC,CASSFGRPNYGYTF
TRBV11-1,NA,TRBD2,TRBJ2-5,TGTGCCAGCTTCGGCGGGGGCCAAGAGACCCAGTACTTC,CASFGGGQETQYF
TRBV5-1,few,TRBD2,TRBJ2-1,TGCGCCAGCAGCTTGGCCATGGGACTAGCGGGGGGGCCACGAGAGCAGTTCTTC,CASSLAMGLAGGPREQFF
TRBV5-1,NA,TRBD1,TRBJ2-7,TGCGCCAGCAGGGCCACAGGGGGGAACTACGAGCAGTACTTC,CASRATGGNYEQYF
TRBV6-5,NA,NA,TRBJ2-3,TGTGCCAGCAGTCCAAGGGGAACAGGCCCAGATACGCAGTATTTT,CASSPRGTGPDTQYF
TRBV7-9,few,NA,TRBJ2-2,TGTGCCAGCAGCTTTACGGAGGACGGCGGGGAGCTGTTTTTT,CASSFTEDGGELFF
TRBV20-1,few,TRBD2,TRBJ2-1,TGCAGTGCCGAACCCCCTAGCGGGGAATACAATGAGCAGTTCTTC,CSAEPPSGEYNEQFF
TRBV6-1,few,TRBD2,TRBJ2-5,TGTGCCAGCAGCCCTGACGCGGGGGGTAGGGAGACCCAGTACTTC,CASSPDAGGRETQYF
TRBV11-2,few,NA,TRBJ2-3,TGTGCCAGCAGCGTCCCCCTTCGTGGGAGCACAGATACGCAGTATTTT,CASSVPLRGSTDTQYF
TRBV4-3,many,NA,TRBJ2-2,TGCGCCAGCAGCCAGGAGAGACCCGGGGAGTTCACCGGGGAGCTGTTTTTT,CASSQERPGEFTGELFF
TRBV7-9,few,NA,TRBJ2-6,TGTGCCAGCAGCCCTCCGGGGCGAGACTCTGGGGCCAACGTCCTGACTTTC,CASSPPGRDSGANVLTF
TRBV5-1,NA,NA,TRBJ1-3,TGCGCCAGCAGCTTGGAGGCAGGGTCGTTCTATTTT,CASSLEAGSFYF
TRBV5-1,NA,TRBD2,TRBJ2-1,TGCGCCAGCAGCTTGGGGTCTGCGGGGGGGCGACACGAGCAGTTCTTC,CASSLGSAGGRHEQFF
TRBV5-1,few,TRBD2,TRBJ2-1,TGCGCCAGCAGCTTGGAAGCGGGGAACGCCGGTGAGCAGTTCTTC,CASSLEAGNAGEQFF
TRBV7-2,many,NA,TRBJ2-7,TGTGCCAGCAGAGGTCGGGCACCCTACGAGCAGTACTTC,CASRGRAPYEQYF
TRBV6-2/TRBV6-3,many,TRBD2,TRBJ2-1,TGTGCCAGCAGTTATATGCGGGGGGCTCATAACAATGAGCAGTTCTTC,CASSYMRGAHNNEQFF
TRBV27,NA,NA,TRBJ2-3,TGTGCCAGTGCCGCCTTCGGTACGCAGTATTTT,CASAAFGTQYF
TRBV11-3,NA,NA,TRBJ2-2,TGTGCCAGCAGCGGCCGGGACGGAGACACCGGGGAGCTGTTTTTT,CASSGRDGDTGELFF
TRBV11-2,NA,TRBD1,TRBJ2-1,TGTGCCAGCAGCGACAGGGGGTTGACTGAGCAGTTCTTC,CASSDRGLTEQFF
TRBV7-2,many,TRBD1,TRBJ2-7,TGTGCCAGCAGCTTAGCGCCGACAGGGGGCTTCCAAGCCTACGAGCAGTACTTC,CASSLAPTGGFQAYEQYF
TRBV5-1,NA,TRBD2,TRBJ2-1,TGCGCCAGCAGCTTGCCCGGGACTAGCATTTACAATGAGCAGTTCTTC,CASSLPGTSIYNEQFF
TRBV6-6,NA,NA,TRBJ1-2,TGTGCCAGCATAGAGAGTAATGGCTACACCTTC,CASIESNGYTF
TRBV15,few,TRBD2,TRBJ2-1,TGTGCCACCAGCAGAGAGAGCGGGGGGGCCTACAATGAGCAGTTCTTC,CATSRESGGAYNEQFF
TRBV4-3,few,NA,TRBJ1-3,TGCGCCAGCAGCCAAGAGCTCGGATTCTCTGGAAACACCATATATTTT,CASSQELGFSGNTIYF
TRBV9,NA,TRBD2,TRBJ2-5,TGTGCCAGCAGCCAACGGACTAGCGGGGTAGAGACCCAGTACTTC,CASSQRTSGVETQYF
TRBV5-1,few,NA,TRBJ1-5,TGCGCCAGCAGCTTGGAAGGCCATTATAGCAATCAGCCCCAGCATTTT,CASSLEGHYSNQPQHF
TRBV6-5,NA,NA,TRBJ1-4,TGTGCCAGCAGTATCAGGAACCATAATGAAAAACTGTTTTTT,CASSIRNHNEKLFF
TRBV4-1,few,TRBD1,TRBJ2-2,TGCGCCAGCAGCCACGGGACAGGGGTCGGGCGCGGGGAGCTGTTTTTT,CASSHGTGVGRGELFF
TRBV5-4,few,NA,TRBJ2-5,TGTGCCAGCAGCCCGGACAGAGGGCAGACCCAGTACTTC,CASSPDRGQTQYF
TRBV12-3/TRBV12-4,few,TRBD1,TRBJ1-2,TGTGCCAGCAGTTTAGAGGTGACAGGGGATAGTGGCTACACCTTC,CASSLEVTGDSGYTF
TRBV10-3,few,TRBD2,TRBJ2-1,TGTGCCATCAGTGAGGGGGTAGCGGGATACAATGAGCAGTTCTTC,CAISEGVAGYNEQFF
TRBV7-2,NA,TRBD1,TRBJ1-6,TGTGCCAGCAGCAGGACAGGGGAAGATAATTCACCCCTCCACTTT,CASSRTGEDNSPLHF
TRBV5-1,NA,TRBD2,TRBJ2-1,TGCGCCAGCAGCGGAGGACTAGCGGGACCGTTCTTC,CASSGGLAGPFF
TRBV20-1,few,TRBD2,TRBJ2-3,TGCAGTGCTAGAGGACTAGCGGGGGCCCCCTCTAGCACAGATACGCAGTATTTT,CSARGLAGAPSSTDTQYF
TRBV25-1,many,TRBD2,TRBJ2-3,TGTGCCAGCAGTGCGGCGGGGGGCCGCACAGATACGCAGTATTTT,CASSAAGGRTDTQYF
TRBV4-2,NA,NA,TRBJ1-1,TGTGCCAGCAGCCAAGTTAGGGGCATGAACACTGAAGCTTTCTTT,CASSQVRGMNTEAFF
TRBV4-3,many,TRBD1,TRBJ2-5,TGCGCCGGCCTGGGACAGGAAGAGACCCAGTACTTC,CAGLGQEETQYF
TRBV7-8,NA,NA,TRBJ1-1,TGTGCCAGCAGCACCCGATTGAACACTGAAGCTTTCTTT,CASSTRLNTEAFF
TRBV6-2/TRBV6-3,few,NA,TRBJ2-1,TGTGCCAGCCGGACTCGCAACAATGAGCAGTTCTTC,CASRTRNNEQFF
TRBV20-1,NA,TRBD2,TRBJ2-3,TGCAGTGCTAGAGATTTACTAGCGGGGGGCCCTGTCGGGGATACGCAGTATTTT,CSARDLLAGGPVGDTQYF
TRBV7-2,NA,TRBD2,TRBJ2-1,TGTGCCAGCAGCTCAGTGCGGGGGAGCAATGAGCAGTTCTTC,CASSSVRGSNEQFF
TRBV4-1,NA,TRBD2,TRBJ2-5,TGCGCCAGCAGCCAATTATTGGGGCTAGCGGGGGTCCAAGAGACCCAGTACTTC,CASSQLLGLAGVQETQYF
TRBV18,NA,TRBD1,TRBJ1-4,TGTGCCAGCTCATCGGACAGGGGGCCCTTAAAACTGTTTTTT,CASSSDRGPLKLFF
TRBV4-2,NA,NA,TRBJ2-3,TGTGCCAGCAGCCCCTATGTCCGCGGGACTAGCACAGATACGCAGTATTTT,CASSPYVRGTSTDTQYF
TRBV5-1,many,NA,TRBJ2-1,TGCGCCAGCAGCTTGGGGCAGGGAGTCTACAATGAGCAGTTCTTC,CASSLGQGVYNEQFF
TRBV13,NA,TRBD1,TRBJ2-7,TGTGCCAGCAGCTTAGGCACAGGGGTCAGGAGCGAGCAGTACTTC,CASSLGTGVRSEQYF
TRBV7-3,few,TRBD2,TRBJ2-3,TGTGCCAGCAGCTTAACCAGCGGGGGCCCGCAGTATTTT,CASSLTSGGPQYF
TRBV6-2/TRBV6-3,many,NA,TRBJ2-7,TGTGCCAGCGGTGGACGAGTAGAAACCTACGAGCAGTACTTC,CASGGRVETYEQYF
TRBV30,few,NA,TRBJ2-3,TGTGCCTCCTCGACAGTCGGTACGCAGTATTTT,CASSTVGTQYF
TRBV6-6,few,NA,TRBJ2-3,TGTGCCAGCAGTTACGTGGGGAGATCTGAAGATACGCAGTATTTT,CASSYVGRSEDTQYF
TRBV29-1,few,TRBD2,TRBJ2-2,TGCAGCGTCGGGGGAGCGGGACTGAACACCGGGGAGCTGTTTTTT,CSVGGAGLNTGELFF
TRBV29-1,few,NA,TRBJ2-5,TGCAGCGAGGCCAGGGGAACATCTGAGACCCAGTACTTC,CSEARGTSETQYF
TRBV7-8,few,NA,TRBJ1-1,TGTGCCAGCAGCTTAACGGTAATTGGAGCTTTCTTT,CASSLTVIGAFF
TRBV7-9,NA,NA,TRBJ2-5,TGTGCCAGCAGCTTAGACTGGCAAGAGACCCAGTACTTC,CASSLDWQETQYF
TRBV5-1,few,TRBD2,TRBJ2-1,TGCGCCAATGGGGGGGACCCGACCCGAAATGAGCAGTTCTTC,CANGGDPTRNEQFF
TRBV20-1,NA,TRBD2,TRBJ2-1,TGCAGTGCTTTACTCCGACTAGCGGGGGCCTATAATGAGCAGTTCTTC,CSALLRLAGAYNEQFF
TRBV24-1,NA,TRBD1,TRBJ2-1,TGTGCCACCAGTGAGGAGGGGGACAGGGGTTCCTACAATGAGCAGTTCTTC,CATSEEGDRGSYNEQFF